Listed below are T cell receptor beta chains from one sample, sequenced in a study of blood T cell repertoires in COVID-19. Profiled with immunoSEQ multiplex PCR; TCRdb holds only in-frame clones, not every one. Of 90,000 or so clones in the sample, under 90% were seen once. The sequenced sample consisted of peripheral blood. These receptors all come from a woman in her seventies with acute or convalescent COVID-19. The CDR3 runs from the conserved cysteine through the conserved F or W. Each record gives: CDR3 length, V gene, D gene, clone size, J gene, CDR3 protein, CDR3 DNA. D genes are given only for firm matches. Size is stated for part of the rows, as once, few or many counts, or as a class when the clone is expanded.

14	TRBV6-6	TRBD1	.	TRBJ1-5	CASIRQGMDQPQHF	TGTGCCAGCATCCGACAGGGAATGGATCAGCCCCAGCATTTT
16	TRBV4-2	TRBD1	.	TRBJ2-7	CASSQAAGTVAYEQYF	TGTGCCAGCAGCCAAGCGGCCGGGACAGTTGCTTACGAGCAGTACTTC
14	TRBV19	TRBD2	.	TRBJ2-7	CASSASGSGTEQYF	TGTGCCAGTAGTGCTAGCGGGAGTGGTACCGAGCAGTACTTC
13	TRBV5-4	.	.	TRBJ1-1	CASSLQGGTEAFF	TGTGCCAGCAGCTTACAGGGCGGGACTGAAGCTTTCTTT
15	TRBV6-5	.	.	TRBJ1-2	CASRKTGTPSYGYTF	TGTGCCAGCAGGAAAACCGGGACACCTTCCTATGGCTACACCTTC
13	TRBV11-2	.	.	TRBJ1-5	CASSLSGGQPQHF	TGTGCCAGCAGCTTATCCGGGGGACAGCCCCAGCATTTT
16	TRBV5-1	TRBD2	.	TRBJ2-1	CASSLERGGSYNEQFF	TGCGCCAGCAGCTTGGAGCGGGGGGGCTCCTACAATGAGCAGTTCTTC
14	TRBV28	.	.	TRBJ1-2	CASSFSGSNYGYTF	TGTGCCAGCAGTTTCTCGGGATCTAACTATGGCTACACCTTC
15	TRBV7-9	TRBD2	once	TRBJ2-1	CASSPSGTNYNEQFF	TGTGCCAGCAGCCCGAGCGGGACCAACTACAATGAGCAGTTCTTC
11	TRBV19	TRBD1	.	TRBJ2-3	CASRRTGVQYF	TGTGCCAGTAGGAGGACAGGCGTGCAGTATTTT
15	TRBV5-1	TRBD1	.	TRBJ1-1	CASSPTGGMVNEAFF	TGCGCCAGCAGTCCAACAGGGGGCATGGTGAATGAAGCTTTCTTT
13	TRBV28	.	.	TRBJ1-2	CASTGGSFYGYTF	TGTGCCAGCACGGGGGGCTCGTTTTATGGCTACACCTTC
12	TRBV28	.	.	TRBJ2-7	CASSYGLYEQYF	TGTGCCAGCAGTTATGGGCTGTACGAGCAGTACTTC
16	TRBV3-1/TRBV3-2	TRBD1	.	TRBJ2-2	CASSQAGTGDTGELFF	TGTGCCAGCAGCCAGGCCGGGACAGGGGACACCGGGGAGCTGTTTTTT
14	TRBV11-2	TRBD2	.	TRBJ2-7	CASSSASGGLEQYF	TGTGCCAGCAGCTCGGCTAGCGGGGGGCTGGAGCAGTACTTC
16	TRBV2	TRBD2	.	TRBJ2-5	CASSRGLAGGLETQYF	TGTGCCAGCAGTCGAGGACTAGCGGGAGGGCTAGAGACCCAGTACTTC
17	TRBV3-1/TRBV3-2	.	.	TRBJ1-6	CASSQDAQLRYNSPLHF	TGTGCCAGCAGCCAAGATGCGCAACTCCGCTATAATTCACCCCTCCACTTT
15	TRBV19	.	.	TRBJ2-1	CASKLSQGWDNEQFF	TGTGCCAGTAAACTATCGCAGGGATGGGACAATGAGCAGTTCTTC
13	TRBV5-1	.	.	TRBJ2-7	CASSIGTRYEQYF	TGCGCCAGCAGCATAGGGACACGATACGAGCAGTACTTC
19	TRBV29-1	TRBD2	.	TRBJ2-1	CSVEGYLAGGPIRYNEQFF	TGCAGCGTTGAAGGATATCTAGCGGGGGGACCAATCCGATACAATGAGCAGTTCTTC
15	TRBV29-1	.	.	TRBJ2-3	CSVEDPTGTLATQYF	TGCAGCGTTGAAGACCCTACAGGGACGCTAGCCACGCAGTATTTT
14	TRBV14	TRBD2	.	TRBJ2-5	CASSRGLATETQYF	TGTGCCAGCAGCCGGGGACTAGCGACAGAGACCCAGTACTTC
14	TRBV7-8	.	.	TRBJ1-1	CASRKKGTGTEAFF	TGTGCCAGCAGAAAAAAGGGCACAGGGACTGAAGCTTTCTTT
18	TRBV28	TRBD1	.	TRBJ1-6	CASSSPRQGSSYNSPLHF	TGTGCCAGCAGTTCCCCACGACAGGGGAGCTCCTATAATTCACCCCTCCACTTT
15	TRBV30	.	.	TRBJ1-3	CAWSARGSSGNTIYF	TGTGCCTGGAGCGCACGAGGGAGCTCTGGAAACACCATATATTTT
15	TRBV6-1	.	once	TRBJ1-4	CASSERPVSNEKLFF	TGTGCCAGCAGTGAGCGGCCAGTCTCTAATGAAAAACTGTTTTTT
16	TRBV25-1	TRBD1	few	TRBJ1-6	CASSEMTRTGRSPLHF	TGTGCCAGCAGTGAAATGACCCGGACAGGGCGATCACCCCTCCACTTT
13	TRBV12-3/TRBV12-4	.	.	TRBJ1-1	CASRRSGDTEAFF	TGTGCCAGCAGAAGGTCGGGGGACACTGAAGCTTTCTTT
11	TRBV6-6	.	.	TRBJ2-1	CAAQGVHEQFF	TGTGCCGCACAGGGAGTCCATGAGCAGTTCTTC
15	TRBV3-1/TRBV3-2	TRBD1	.	TRBJ2-5	CASSQTTGRRETQYF	TGTGCCAGCAGCCAAACGACAGGGCGTAGGGAGACCCAGTACTTC
17	TRBV2	TRBD1	.	TRBJ1-6	CASSWDRASSYNSPLHF	TGTGCCAGCAGTTGGGACAGGGCGAGCTCCTATAATTCACCCCTCCACTTT
13	TRBV2	TRBD1	.	TRBJ1-2	CASRAMHRGGYTF	TGTGCCAGCAGAGCTATGCACAGGGGAGGCTACACCTTC
11	TRBV30	.	.	TRBJ1-2	CAWSRGGGYTF	TGTGCCTGGAGCAGGGGCGGCGGCTACACCTTC
16	TRBV7-9	.	.	TRBJ1-1	CASSLIQAGANTEAFF	TGTGCCAGCAGCTTAATACAGGCAGGAGCGAACACTGAAGCTTTCTTT
15	TRBV27	TRBD2	.	TRBJ2-7	CASSSLAGGPYEQYF	TGTGCCAGCAGTTCGCTCGCGGGAGGGCCCTACGAGCAGTACTTC
15	TRBV14	TRBD1	.	TRBJ1-2	CASSQDRTGLSGYTF	TGTGCCAGCAGCCAAGATCGGACAGGGCTAAGCGGCTACACCTTC
18	TRBV4-2	TRBD2	once	TRBJ2-1	CASSRLGASGGAYNEQFF	TGTGCCAGCAGCCGACTTGGGGCTAGCGGGGGGGCCTACAATGAGCAGTTCTTC
16	TRBV14	.	.	TRBJ1-3	CASSQVGGVSGNTIYF	TGTGCCAGCAGCCAAGTCGGGGGGGTCTCTGGAAACACCATATATTTT
15	TRBV18	.	.	TRBJ2-3	CASSNLVVGTDTQYF	TGTGCCAGCTCCAATTTAGTGGTCGGCACAGATACGCAGTATTTT
13	TRBV5-1	.	.	TRBJ2-1	CASSLRGVNEQFF	TGCGCCAGCAGCCTTCGTGGAGTCAATGAGCAGTTCTTC
19	TRBV18	TRBD2	.	TRBJ2-5	CASSPSRGTSGGNQETQYF	TGTGCCAGCTCACCATCCCGAGGGACTAGCGGGGGAAATCAAGAGACCCAGTACTTC
14	TRBV9	.	.	TRBJ1-1	CASSVMADSHEAFF	TGTGCCAGCAGCGTAATGGCCGATTCTCATGAAGCTTTCTTT
15	TRBV3-1/TRBV3-2	.	.	TRBJ2-2	CASSQVGRNTGELFF	TGTGCCAGCAGCCAAGTAGGGAGGAACACCGGGGAGCTGTTTTTT
16	TRBV5-1	.	.	TRBJ1-5	CASRAKGKVANQPQHF	TGCGCCAGCAGGGCGAAGGGGAAGGTTGCCAATCAGCCCCAGCATTTT
15	TRBV5-1	.	.	TRBJ2-2	CASSSFSGNTGELFF	TGCGCCAGCAGCTCCTTTTCGGGAAATACCGGGGAGCTGTTTTTT
14	TRBV7-8	.	.	TRBJ2-7	CASSPRPQVYEQYF	TGTGCCAGCAGCCCACGACCGCAGGTCTACGAGCAGTACTTC
18	TRBV7-9	TRBD1	.	TRBJ1-3	CASSLEPGQGARRNTIYF	TGTGCCAGCAGCTTAGAGCCGGGACAGGGGGCGCGAAGAAACACCATATATTTT
13	TRBV6-5	TRBD1	once	TRBJ2-5	CASRTGGLETQYF	TGTGCCAGCAGAACAGGGGGCTTGGAGACCCAGTACTTC
15	TRBV7-7	.	.	TRBJ2-1	CASRPAGLGNNEQFF	TGTGCCAGCAGGCCTGCCGGACTGGGAAACAATGAGCAGTTCTTC
15	TRBV27	.	.	TRBJ1-6	CASSLTWAYNSPLHF	TGTGCCAGCAGTTTGACGTGGGCGTACAATTCACCCCTCCACTTT
13	TRBV7-9	.	.	TRBJ1-4	CASSLGTNEKLFF	TGTGCCAGCAGCTTAGGGACAAATGAAAAACTGTTTTTT
14	TRBV10-3	TRBD1	.	TRBJ1-2	CAISLDRGNGGYTF	TGTGCCATCAGCCTGGACAGGGGGAACGGTGGCTACACCTTC
16	TRBV10-2	TRBD1	.	TRBJ2-7	CASSESRTGFWSEQYF	TGCGCCAGCAGTGAGAGCCGGACAGGGTTTTGGTCCGAGCAGTACTTC
16	TRBV7-2	TRBD2	.	TRBJ2-2	CASSSTSGGPPAELFF	TGTGCCAGCAGCTCGACTAGCGGGGGGCCCCCTGCGGAGCTGTTTTTT
14	TRBV18	TRBD1	.	TRBJ2-7	CASSPGQGLDEQYF	TGTGCCAGCTCACCGGGACAGGGACTTGACGAGCAGTACTTC
16	TRBV24-1	TRBD2	.	TRBJ2-1	CATSETGTSDYNEQFF	TGTGCCACCAGTGAGACCGGGACTAGCGACTACAATGAGCAGTTCTTC
14	TRBV28	.	.	TRBJ2-5	CASSLQGGKETQYF	TGTGCCAGCAGTTTACAGGGAGGTAAAGAGACCCAGTACTTC
15	TRBV28	TRBD1	.	TRBJ1-5	CASSLRTGGGQPQHF	TGTGCCAGCAGTTTACGGACAGGGGGGGGTCAGCCCCAGCATTTT
14	TRBV29-1	TRBD1	few	TRBJ1-2	CSVARQTGYYGYTF	TGCAGCGTCGCGAGACAGACAGGGTACTATGGCTACACCTTC
13	TRBV24-1	.	.	TRBJ1-2	CATSDHRRGGYTF	TGTGCCACCAGTGATCATAGAAGGGGGGGCTACACCTTC